Presented here are 26 T cell receptor beta chains from one specimen sequenced in a study of cytomegalovirus exposure and HLA in healthy donors. Amplification used 60 Vbeta primers and 13 Jbeta primers. Libraries were prepared by immunoSEQ multiplex PCR; TCRdb keeps only in-frame clonotypes and omits some of them. The data hold 80,000 to 130,000 clones, with 70% to 80% observed a single time. The material sequenced was PBMCs. The receptors were sampled from a woman younger than 35 in good health and CMV-seropositive.

V gene TRBV7-8 combines with J gene TRBJ1-1; D is undetermined. Trimming took off 1 base at V and 4 bases at J, with 4 bases between the two ends. Germline CDR1 and CDR2: SGHVS and FQNEAQ. This CDR3 is 12 amino acids long. The DNA for the CDR3 is TGTGCCAGCAGCTTAGATCTCACTGAAGCTTTCTTT. Translation: CASSLDLTEAFF.

The V gene is TRBV29-1, the J gene TRBJ2-1; 8 nucleotides line up with TRBD1. V was pared by 6 bases and J by 9 bases, with 7 bases of the junction left unmatched. Per the germline V gene, CDR1 is SQVTM and CDR2 is ANQGSEA. There are 12 residues in the CDR3. The CDR3 reads CSVGQGLLEQFF. For the CDR3, the DNA is TGCAGCGTCGGACAGGGTTTACTTGAGCAGTTCTTC.

The sample holds a few counts of this clone. The chain recombines TRBV25-1 with TRBJ2-7, with 10 bases identical to TRBD1. V shed 7 bases, J shed 2 bases, and the junction held 8 bases outside the gene matches. Germline V gives CDR1 MGHDK, CDR2 SYGVNS. The CDR3 sequence is 15 residues long. CDR3 residues: CASTLGGTGAYEQYF. For the CDR3, the DNA is TGTGCCAGCACCCTGGGGGGGACAGGGGCCTACGAGCAGTACTTC.

The chain joins TRBV29-1 to TRBJ2-3; 10 bases are a match to TRBD2. The CDR3 sequence is 16 residues long. Germline CDR1 reads SQVTM; CDR2 reads ANQGSEA. With 0 bases clipped from V and 2 bases from J, the junction kept 5 bases outside the gene matches. Here the CDR3 reads CSVEDLAGDDTDTQYF. DNA for the CDR3: TGCAGCGTTGAAGACCTAGCGGGAGATGACACAGATACGCAGTATTTT.

The CDR3 here is CASSQGERPQETQYF. Written as DNA, the CDR3 is TGCGCCAGCAGCCAAGGGGAGAGGCCCCAAGAGACCCAGTACTTC. The chain carries TRBV4-3 and TRBJ2-5; D is perhaps TRBD2 (5 bases). V dropped 1 base and J dropped 1 base, with 10 bases sitting between them. CDR1 is LGHNA and CDR2 is YSLEER in the germline V gene. The CDR3 runs to 15 residues.

This sequence joins TRBV7-3 and TRBJ1-4; TRBD1 agrees at 11 bases. With 2 bases clipped from V and 8 bases from J, the junction kept 7 bases outside the gene matches. Germline-derived CDR1 and CDR2 are SGHTA and FQGTGA. The CDR3 is made up of 16 amino acids. The CDR3 region is CASSLLVWDRGEKLFF. Written as DNA, the CDR3 is TGTGCCAGCAGCTTACTAGTTTGGGACAGGGGGGAAAAACTGTTTTTT. Combining the CDR3 with reference TRBV7-3 and TRBJ1-4 gives the whole variable domain GAGVSQTPSNKVTEKGKYVELRCDPISGHTALYWYRQSLGQGPEFLIYFQGTGAADDSGLPNDRFFAVRPEGSVSTLKIQRTERGDSAVYLCASSLLVWDRGEKLFFGSGTQLSVL.

This clone turned up a few times. The chain recombines TRBV5-4 with TRBJ2-7; 12 bases line up with TRBD2. The ends lost 0 bases at V and 3 bases at J; junction bases unmatched: 7. The CDR3 contains 17 residues. Germline CDR1 SGHNT, CDR2 YYREEE (reference sequence). The CDR3 DNA sequence: TGTGCCAGCAGCTTGGGGCTAGCGGGAGGGCTTGGCTACGAGCAGTACTTC. It is translated as CASSLGLAGGLGYEQYF.

The chain combines TRBV2 with TRBJ1-5; 10 bases agree with TRBD1. The CDR3 totals 15 residues. Germline CDR1 reads SNHLY; CDR2 reads FYNNEI. With 8 bases clipped from V and 2 bases from J, the junction kept 6 bases outside the gene matches. As DNA, the CDR3 is TGTGCCAGCCGACAGGGGGCCGTCGGCAATCAGCCCCAGCATTTT. This translates into CASRQGAVGNQPQHF.

The chain is built from TRBV28 and TRBJ2-1, with 11 bases aligning to TRBD2. CDR3 length: 15 residues. CDR1 is MDHEN, CDR2 SYDVKM, per germline. V lost 6 bases and J lost 4; bases outside the gene matches: 5. The CDR3 loop reads CASSLGTSGYNEQFF. The CDR3 bases are TGTGCCAGCAGCCTAGGGACTAGCGGTTACAATGAGCAGTTCTTC. Full variable domain (rest looked up from reference TRBV28 and TRBJ2-1): DVKVTQSSRYLVKRTGEKVFLECVQDMDHENMFWYRQDPGLGLRLIYFSYDVKMKEKGDIPEGYSVSREKKERFSLILESASTNQTSMYLCASSLGTSGYNEQFFGPGTRLTVL.

CDR3 coding DNA: TGTGCCAGCACCCCGGTGGACAGACTTGGAAACACCATATATTTT. Translation: CASTPVDRLGNTIYF. This chain joins TRBV2 and TRBJ1-3; TRBD1 is a possible D gene (6 bases). The CDR3 covers 15 residues. V was trimmed by 7 bases and J by 3 bases, leaving 16 bases between them. CDR1 is SNHLY and CDR2 is FYNNEI in the germline V gene.

The CDR3 spells CASNPQGNQPQHF. DNA of the CDR3: TGTGCCAGTAACCCACAGGGCAATCAGCCCCAGCATTTT. The chain combines TRBV19 with TRBJ1-5; weak D call: TRBD1 (5 bases). There are 13 residues in the CDR3. CDR1 LNHDA and CDR2 SQIVND come from the germline V gene (reference sequence). V gave up 7 bases and J gave up 2 bases, with 9 bases separating them.

The genes are TRBV25-1 and TRBJ2-1; D may be TRBD2 (6 bases). Trimming took off 2 bases at V and 6 bases at J, with 14 bases between the two ends. Germline CDR1 and CDR2: MGHDK and SYGVNS. The CDR3 length is 15 residues. The CDR3: CASSEPLGLFNEQFF. CDR3 DNA: TGTGCCAGCAGTGAACCTCTGGGACTTTTCAATGAGCAGTTCTTC.

The chain has TRBV5-5 and TRBJ2-7; 10 bases are a match to TRBD1. The V and J ends lost 6 bases and 7 bases, in that order; junction bases with no gene match: 13. Germline-derived CDR1 and CDR2 are SGHKS and YYEKEE (reference sequence). The CDR3 loop spans 15 amino acids. This CDR3 reads CASTPLGQGFGEQYF. DNA of the CDR3: TGTGCCAGCACCCCCTTGGGACAGGGGTTCGGGGAGCAGTACTTC.

V gene TRBV7-8 combines with J gene TRBJ1-5; D call uncertain. Germline loops: CDR1 SGHVS, CDR2 FQNEAQ. V lost 2 bases to trimming and J lost 0 bases, with 5 bases between them. This CDR3 has 14 residues. CDR3 loop: CASSLSNSNQPQHF. As DNA, the CDR3 is TGTGCCAGCAGCTTAAGCAATAGCAATCAGCCCCAGCATTTT.

This chain links TRBV29-1 with TRBJ2-3; 14 positions match TRBD2. The germline V gene has CDR1 SQVTM and CDR2 ANQGSEA. With 6 bases clipped from V and 6 bases from J, the junction kept 5 bases outside the gene matches. This CDR3 region has 14 residues. In DNA form, the CDR3 reads TGCAGCGTCCCGGGACTAGCGGGAGTGGATACGCAGTATTTT. Translating gives CSVPGLAGVDTQYF.

The rearrangement joins TRBV19 to TRBJ1-5, with D hard to call. The CDR3 spans 14 residues. Per the germline V gene, CDR1 is LNHDA and CDR2 is SQIVND (reference sequence). V was trimmed by 7 bases and J by 2 bases, leaving 12 bases between them. This CDR3 reads CASIQRPGNQPQHF. The CDR3 DNA sequence: TGTGCCAGTATCCAGAGGCCAGGCAATCAGCCCCAGCATTTT.

The chain carries TRBV6-1 and TRBJ1-1; D perhaps matches TRBD1 (5 bases). V lost 7 bases and J lost 8, with 14 bases in between. The CDR3 is 12 amino acids. Germline V gene data show CDR1 as MNHNS and CDR2 as SASEGT. The CDR3 loop reads CASNLQTEEAFF. The DNA of the CDR3 is TGTGCCAGCAACCTGCAGACAGAGGAAGCTTTCTTT.

The chain recombines TRBV5-1 with TRBJ1-6, with D possibly matching TRBD1 (6 bases). Trimming took 0 bases from V and 8 from J, leaving 9 bases between them. This CDR3 is 14 amino acids long. Germline values: CDR1 SGHRS, CDR2 YFSETQ. CDR3 protein: CASSLGDKDSPLHF. The CDR3 nucleotides read TGCGCCAGCAGCTTGGGGGACAAAGATTCACCCCTCCACTTT.

Only a few counts were recorded for this clone. The V and J genes are TRBV4-2 and TRBJ2-7; maybe TRBD2 (5 bases). V was trimmed by 0 bases and J by 6 bases, leaving 6 bases between them. Germline CDR1 is LGHNA and CDR2 is YNFKEQ. The CDR3 contains 12 residues. The CDR3 region has the DNA TGTGCCAGCAGCCAAGATGGAGGCGAGCAGTACTTC. Translation gives CASSQDGGEQYF.

This chain links TRBV25-1 with TRBJ2-7; D is perhaps TRBD1 (6 bases). The V end lost 1 base, the J end lost 4 bases, and 14 bases lay between the germline ends. The germline CDR1 and CDR2 sequences are MGHDK and SYGVNS. The CDR3 is 15 amino acids. CDR3 in amino acids: CASSESTGRGYEQYF. The CDR3 coding sequence is TGTGCCAGCAGTGAATCGACAGGACGAGGATACGAGCAGTACTTC.

The chain combines TRBV7-2 with TRBJ2-5; 10 bases are a match to TRBD2. Germline assignment: CDR1 SGHTA and CDR2 FQGNSA. V gave up 5 bases and J gave up 5 bases; unmatched junction bases: 11. This CDR3 is 16 amino acids long. This chain's CDR3 is CASSPGTSVNGETQYF. For the CDR3, the DNA is TGTGCCAGCAGCCCTGGGACTAGCGTTAACGGGGAGACCCAGTACTTC.

This clone was counted a single time. The chain couples TRBV6-6 to TRBJ1-2; D is unclear. This CDR3 is built from 14 residues. V lost 3 bases and J 2 bases, leaving 10 bases between the germline ends. The germline gives CDR1 MNHNY, CDR2 SVGAGI (reference sequence). The CDR3 region has the DNA TGTGCCAGCAGTTATAGCGGGTTCAACTATGGCTACACCTTC. Encoded protein: CASSYSGFNYGYTF.

This clone turned up a few times. The J gene is TRBJ2-3, the V gene TRBV11-2; a possible D gene is TRBD1 (6 bases). The length of the CDR3 is 16 residues. The germline V and J ends were trimmed by 3 bases and 0 bases, with 13 bases remaining between them. Germline V lookup: CDR1 SGHAT, CDR2 FQNNGV. As DNA, the CDR3 is TGTGCCAGCAGCTTCAGACAGGACCCTAGCACAGATACGCAGTATTTT. Amino acid sequence: CASSFRQDPSTDTQYF. The full variable domain, its missing parts supplied by reference TRBV11-2 and TRBJ2-3, is EAGVAQSPRYKIIEKRQSVAFWCNPISGHATLYWYQQILGQGPKLLIQFQNNGVVDDSQLPKDRFSAERLKGVDSTLKIQPAKLEDSAVYLCASSFRQDPSTDTQYFGPGTRLTVL.

The genes are TRBV5-1 and TRBJ1-6, with TRBD1 as a possible D gene (5 bases). Per the germline V gene, CDR1 is SGHRS and CDR2 is YFSETQ. The CDR3 extends over 15 amino acids. V was shortened by 4 bases and J by 10 bases, with 18 bases between the two germline ends. CDR3 coding DNA: TGCGCCAGCAGCCCTAACCCGACAGTCGGGTCACCCCTCCACTTT. Its translation is CASSPNPTVGSPLHF.

This clone was observed a handful of times. V gene TRBV7-9 combines with J gene TRBJ2-5, with 12 bases aligning to TRBD2. The CDR3 extends over 15 amino acids. The J segment lost 6 bases and the V segment lost 4 bases, leaving 6 bases of the junction unmatched. Germline CDR1 SEHNR, CDR2 FQNEAQ (reference sequence). CDR3 DNA sequence: TGTGCCAGCAGCTCCCTAGCGGGAGGGCTACAGACCCAGTACTTC. Protein product: CASSSLAGGLQTQYF. Full variable domain (remainder filled in from reference TRBV7-9 and TRBJ2-5): DTGVSQNPRHKITKRGQNVTFRCDPISEHNRLYWYRQTLGQGPEFLTYFQNEAQLEKSRLLSDRFSAERPKGSFSTLEIQRTEQGDSAMYLCASSSLAGGLQTQYFGPGTRLLVL.

The gene calls are TRBV6-5 and TRBJ1-2; 10 bases line up with TRBD1. J gave up 3 bases and V 5 bases, and 3 bases lay outside the gene matches. Germline V gene data show CDR1 as MNHEY and CDR2 as SVGAGI. This CDR3 comprises 14 residues. The DNA for the CDR3 is TGTGCCAGCAGTCCCGGACAGGGGGACTATGGCTACACCTTC. This sequence encodes CASSPGQGDYGYTF.